The sequence of this T cell receptor (beta chain) was determined in a study of T cell clonality in common variable immunodeficiency. This CDR3 spans 13 amino acids. V dropped 6 bases and J dropped 2; count of bases not matched to a gene: 4. CDR1 and CDR2 (germline): DFQATT, SNEGSKA (reference sequence). Using immunoSEQ multiplex PCR, the repertoire was profiled, and TCRdb retains in-frame clones only, with some absent. This sample has about 55,000 clones and no singletons, with around 0.82% in the ten largest. This clone was observed at least ten times. The DNA ends 3 residues before the CDR3 does, and the rest of the CDR3 is filled in from the germline J gene.

The sequenced material came from peripheral blood mononuclear cells. The receptor was isolated from a person aged 18 to 70 in good health. This chain connects TRBV20-1 to TRBJ2-3, with 8 bases that match TRBD1. The CDR3 loop reads CSADRGITDTQYF. The sequenced part of the CDR3 DNA is TGCAGTGCCGACAGGGGTATCACAGATACG.